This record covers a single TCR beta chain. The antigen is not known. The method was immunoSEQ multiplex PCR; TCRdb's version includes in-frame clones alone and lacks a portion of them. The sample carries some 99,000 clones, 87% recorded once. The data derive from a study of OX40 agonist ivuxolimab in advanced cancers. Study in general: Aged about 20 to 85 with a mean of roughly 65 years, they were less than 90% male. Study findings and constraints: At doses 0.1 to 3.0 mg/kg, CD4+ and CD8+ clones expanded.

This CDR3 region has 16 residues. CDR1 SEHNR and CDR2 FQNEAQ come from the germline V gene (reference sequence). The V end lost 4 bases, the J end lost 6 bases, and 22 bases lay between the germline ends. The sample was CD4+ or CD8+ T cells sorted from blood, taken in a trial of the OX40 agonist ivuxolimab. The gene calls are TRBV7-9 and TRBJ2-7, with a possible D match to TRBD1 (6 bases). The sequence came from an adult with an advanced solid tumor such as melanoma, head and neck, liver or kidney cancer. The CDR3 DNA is TGTGCCAGCAGCTATTCTCCAGACAGGAAGATCCGCGAGCAGTACTTC. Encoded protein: CASSYSPDRKIREQYF.